The rows below give T cell receptor beta chains drawn from one sample of a study of shared clonotypes between healthy human individuals. Libraries were prepared by immunoSEQ multiplex PCR; TCRdb keeps only in-frame clonotypes and omits some of them. The sample lists 600,000 to 800,000 clones; about two thirds were seen once. The sequencing input was memory CD4+ T cells sorted from blood. Source of these receptors: a woman aged 30 to 39 in good health. Both conserved end residues are part of each CDR3. Some rows mark clone size as missing; the rest say once, few, many or name a class of expanded clone.

size	J	V	CDR3
-	TRBJ1-2	TRBV7-9	CASSRGIGGYTF
once	TRBJ2-3	TRBV5-1	CASSSGLAGSTDTQYF
many	TRBJ1-1	TRBV19	CASSKSRDRGWVSPQEAFF
few	TRBJ1-5	TRBV11-2	CASSRDNQPQHF
-	TRBJ2-2	TRBV11-2	CASSLSERRRELFF
-	TRBJ2-5	TRBV7-2	CASSWGLAGETQYF
few	TRBJ2-5	TRBV4-2	CASSQDERKTQYF
-	TRBJ1-5	TRBV28	CASSLGGWNQPQHF
once	TRBJ2-1	TRBV13	CASSLPGLAGLAHEQFF
-	TRBJ2-5	TRBV14	CASRQGARPQETQYF
-	TRBJ2-2	TRBV19	CASSSRGTSGSTGELFF
few	TRBJ1-2	TRBV19	CASSTPAKYYGYTF
-	TRBJ1-1	TRBV9	CASSVVAGFTEAFF
-	TRBJ1-1	TRBV20-1	CSVPRSTEAFF
-	TRBJ2-6	TRBV2	CASSERSGANVLTF
-	TRBJ1-5	TRBV27	CASSLEGRGQPQHF
-	TRBJ2-3	TRBV7-9	CASSSGTSRADTQYF
-	TRBJ2-6	TRBV4-2	CASSQDPSVFSGANVLTF
few	TRBJ1-1	TRBV7-9	CASSLTQFEAFF
-	TRBJ1-5	TRBV6-5	CASSYSRSGGLPQHF
-	TRBJ1-4	TRBV7-9	CASSLKGVKEKLFF
few	TRBJ1-5	TRBV28	CRGINQPQHF
-	TRBJ1-6	TRBV6-5	CASRVGPGYSPLHF
-	TRBJ1-5	TRBV5-6	CASSLQSGYSNQPQHF
-	TRBJ1-5	TRBV2	CASSEKAPRGNSPQHF
-	TRBJ2-2	TRBV30	CAWNGGLAGVGELFF
-	TRBJ1-1	TRBV5-1	CASSTRESSGTEAFF
few	TRBJ1-5	TRBV23-1	CASNSGNQPQHF
-	TRBJ2-6	TRBV5-8	CASSWQGAGANVLTF
-	TRBJ1-1	TRBV19	CASTTVGGVMNTEAFF
-	TRBJ2-1	TRBV19	CASSIRGDRLAGNNEQFF
few	TRBJ2-1	TRBV4-1	CASSHRLAGHEQFF
few	TRBJ2-3	TRBV28	CASTWGSSTDTQYF
-	TRBJ2-1	TRBV7-2	CASSGGKRSSSYNEQFF
few	TRBJ2-7	TRBV18	CASSRDPRGQFHEQYF
-	TRBJ1-5	TRBV6-4	CASSDTVTGVVKPQHF
many	TRBJ1-4	TRBV7-9	CASSLSREKLFF
few	TRBJ2-1	TRBV18	CASSPDREYEQFF
-	TRBJ2-2	TRBV5-4	CASRLQREGTGELFF
-	TRBJ1-4	TRBV5-1	CASSLERAEGEKLFF
-	TRBJ1-5	TRBV2	CASSEQGRARNQPQHF
-	TRBJ2-1	TRBV30	CAWSTWTSSDEQFF
-	TRBJ1-2	TRBV19	CASSTQGVDGYTF
-	TRBJ2-7	TRBV5-1	CASSLRQIQAGGSSYEQYF
-	TRBJ1-1	TRBV7-8	CASSLNRAGEAFF
-	TRBJ2-3	TRBV5-1	CASSPRTGELTDTQYF
-	TRBJ1-5	TRBV5-1	CASSPFPSGRSNQPQHF
-	TRBJ2-3	TRBV4-2	CASTPRGLSTDTQYF
once	TRBJ2-5	TRBV18	CASSPPVRGGETQYF
-	TRBJ2-1	TRBV29-1	CSVGRDYNYNEQFF
-	TRBJ2-1	TRBV4-2	CASSQVILAAYNEQFF
-	TRBJ2-4	TRBV7-2	CASSLGYGYDIQYF
-	TRBJ2-1	TRBV5-1	CASSGGSSYNEQFF
-	TRBJ2-4	TRBV5-1	CASSRGTGQNIQYF
-	TRBJ1-4	TRBV5-1	CASRAGGPNEKLFF